Shown below are 21 T cell receptor beta chains from a single sample sequenced in a study of cytomegalovirus exposure and HLA in healthy donors. PCR employed 60 Vbeta and 13 Jbeta primers. The data were produced by immunoSEQ multiplex PCR, yet TCRdb's version contains in-frame clones alone and is incomplete. Of roughly 140,000 clones listed, over 70% are singletons. Sequencing used PBMCs. These receptors were collected from a man aged 40-50 years in good health and CMV-seropositive.

This chain uses TRBV7-2 with TRBJ2-5; D is undetermined. The DNA end lines up better with TRBJ2-7; the J call may be wrong. CDR3 length: 12 amino acids. CDR1 is SGHTA, CDR2 FQGNSA, per germline. CDR3 amino acids: CASSFSSYEQYF. As DNA, the CDR3 is TGTGCCAGCAGCTTTAGTTCCTACGAGCAGTACTTC.

This clone has a count of ten or more. J is TRBJ2-6 and V is TRBV6-1; possible D gene TRBD1, 5 bases. Germline V lookup: CDR1 MNHNS, CDR2 SASEGT. Trimming took off 2 bases at V and 1 base at J, with 6 bases between the two ends. This CDR3 region has 15 residues. The CDR3 nucleotides are TGTGCCAGCAGTGAATCAGGGTCTGGGGCCAACGTCCTGACTTTC. As protein: CASSESGSGANVLTF.

The chain combines TRBV7-9 with TRBJ1-4; D is perhaps TRBD1 (5 bases). The CDR3 consists of 14 residues. Trimming removed 5 bases at V and 8 bases at J, with 15 bases between. From germline, CDR1 is SEHNR and CDR2 FQNEAQ (reference sequence). The CDR3 spells CASSASGSQEKLFF. CDR3 DNA sequence: TGTGCCAGCAGCGCGTCAGGGTCGCAGGAAAAACTGTTTTTT.

This clone occurred once. The chain has TRBV5-6 and TRBJ2-1; perhaps TRBD1 as D (6 bases). This CDR3 spans 16 amino acids. Germline V gene sequence: CDR1 SGHDT, CDR2 YYEEEE. The ends were cut back, 0 bases at V and 2 bases at J, with 12 bases in the middle. CDR3 sequence: CASSLGTGFPYNEQFF. CDR3 nucleotide sequence: TGTGCCAGCAGCTTGGGAACAGGGTTCCCCTACAATGAGCAGTTCTTC.

This clone was observed a single time. This chain connects TRBV29-1 to TRBJ2-7, with 7 nucleotides matching TRBD1. The CDR3 is made up of 12 amino acids. Losses at the gene ends were 0 bases for V and 5 bases for J; bases not matched to a gene: 1. Germline CDR1 and CDR2: SQVTM and ANQGSEA. CDR3 region: CSVEDRGHEQYF. The CDR3 DNA reads TGCAGCGTTGAAGATAGGGGGCACGAGCAGTACTTC.

The chain employs TRBV18 and TRBJ1-5, with D maybe TRBD1 (6 bases). The CDR3 is 17 residues long. The V gene lost 0 bases and the J gene lost 4 bases, with 16 bases spanning the gap. Germline V gene sequence: CDR1 KGHSH, CDR2 LQKENI. CDR3 protein: CASSPPNRAKDNQPQHF. Here the CDR3 DNA reads TGTGCCAGCTCACCACCGAACAGGGCGAAAGATAATCAGCCCCAGCATTTT.

The chain has TRBV18 and TRBJ2-2; 8 bases match TRBD1. This CDR3 has 16 amino acids. Trimming took 8 bases from V and 0 from J; bases not matched to a gene: 8. Germline V CDR1 and CDR2: KGHSH, LQKENI. In DNA form, the CDR3 reads TGTGCCAGCGTGACCGGGACAGGCCCGAACACCGGGGAGCTGTTTTTT. Translating it yields CASVTGTGPNTGELFF. The variable domain in full, with the rest retrieved from reference TRBV18 and TRBJ2-2, is NAGVMQNPRHLVRRRGQEARLRCSPMKGHSHVYWYRQLPEEGLKFMVYLQKENIIDESGMPKERFSAEFPKEGPSILRIQQVVRGDSAAYFCASVTGTGPNTGELFFGEGSRLTVL.

V and J are TRBV29-1 and TRBJ2-3, with a possible D match to TRBD2 (6 bases). Trimming left V 3 bases short and J 6 bases short, with 10 bases between. The V gene's germline CDR1 is SQVTM and CDR2 ANQGSEA. The CDR3 length is 12 residues. The CDR3: CSVDGGMDTQYF. The CDR3 coding sequence is TGCAGCGTTGATGGGGGGATGGATACGCAGTATTTT.

In this sample, this clone turned up a few times. This chain uses TRBV7-9 with TRBJ2-3, with 13 bases aligning to TRBD2. The junction had 1 base not matched to a gene; V was cut back by 4 bases and J by 3 bases. The CDR3 totals 15 residues. The germline V gene has CDR1 SEHNR and CDR2 FQNEAQ (reference sequence). DNA of the CDR3: TGTGCCAGCAGCTCGACTAGCGGGGGGACAGATACGCAGTATTTT. Its protein product is CASSSTSGGTDTQYF.

V and J are TRBV7-2 and TRBJ1-1; 7 positions agree with TRBD1. Germline V gene lookup returns CDR1 SGHTA and CDR2 FQGNSA. This CDR3 is 16 amino acids long. V trimming: 5 bases; J trimming: 3 bases; junction bases outside the gene matches: 12. CDR3 protein: CASSAQGPGWDTEAFF. CDR3 nucleotide sequence: TGTGCCAGCAGCGCACAGGGGCCTGGGTGGGACACTGAAGCTTTCTTT.

The chain recombines TRBV4-3 with TRBJ2-2; D is unclear. The CDR3 contains 13 residues. Germline CDR1 reads LGHNA; CDR2 reads YSLEER. With 0 bases removed from V and 5 bases from J, the gap between germline ends came to 4 bases. As DNA, the CDR3 is TGCGCCAGCAGCCAAGACCTGACCGGGGAGCTGTTTTTT. It yields the protein CASSQDLTGELFF.

The CDR3 loop is CASSRAGGPNEKLFF. DNA of the CDR3: TGTGCCAGCAGTCGGGCGGGGGGGCCTAATGAAAAACTGTTTTTT. This chain joins TRBV11-2 and TRBJ1-4, with D maybe TRBD1 (6 bases). There are 15 residues in the CDR3. CDR1 is SGHAT and CDR2 is FQNNGV in the germline V gene. Trimming removed 6 bases from V and 3 bases from J, with 14 bases in between.

This clone occurred once. The CDR3 DNA is TGTGCCAGTAGTATTGCAGTCACTGAAGCTTTCTTT. It specifies CASSIAVTEAFF. This chain joins TRBV19 and TRBJ1-1; the D is unclear. V was pared by 3 bases and J by 4 bases, with 6 bases between. The length of the CDR3 is 12 residues. Germline V gene sequence: CDR1 LNHDA, CDR2 SQIVND (reference sequence). The whole variable domain, remainder taken from reference TRBV19 and TRBJ1-1, is DGGITQSPKYLFRKEGQNVTLSCEQNLNHDAMYWYRQDPGQGLRLIYYSQIVNDFQKGDIAEGYSVSREKKESFPLTVTSAQKNPTAFYLCASSIAVTEAFFGQGTRLTVV.

Comment on this clone: The junction and the germline gene differ at one end; a read error may be behind it. The CDR3 bases are TGTGCCAGCAGCTTATCCCCTATTGGTAGCGGGAATGGCTACCCCTTC. It encodes CASSLSPIGSGNGYPF. This chain connects TRBV7-9 to TRBJ1-2, with D unresolved. The CDR3 has 16 amino acids. Germline CDR1 and CDR2: SEHNR and FQNEAQ (reference sequence).

A single count supports this clone. The CDR3 here is CAWSPGGEQYF. In DNA form, the CDR3 reads TGTGCCTGGAGTCCAGGGGGCGAGCAGTACTTC. The chain uses TRBV30 and TRBJ2-7, with TRBD1 matching over 7 bases. The germline CDR1 and CDR2 sequences are GTSNPN and SVGIG (reference sequence). The ends lost 2 bases at V and 6 bases at J; junction bases unmatched: 1. The CDR3 has 11 amino acids.

The V gene is TRBV2, the J gene TRBJ2-1; 8 bases are a match to TRBD1. The CDR3 extends over 14 amino acids. Trimming took 8 bases from V and 11 from J; bases not matched to a gene: 14. CDR1 and CDR2 from the germline V gene are SNHLY and FYNNEI. The chain's CDR3 is CASDGQTRQGKQFF. The CDR3 DNA reads as TGTGCCAGCGATGGACAGACGAGACAGGGGAAGCAGTTCTTC.

The chain has TRBV4-2 and TRBJ1-5, with D tentatively TRBD1 (5 bases). Germline lookup yields CDR1 LGHNA and CDR2 YNFKEQ. The length of the CDR3 is 14 residues. Trimming stripped 0 bases from V and 11 bases from J, with 14 bases between. This CDR3 reads CASSQETRQSAQHF. The DNA for the CDR3 is TGTGCCAGCAGCCAAGAAACGCGACAGTCGGCCCAGCATTTT.

The chain combines TRBV7-2 with TRBJ2-5; the match to TRBD1 covers 11 bases. Trimming cost V 5 bases and J 4 bases; bases outside gene matches: 3. CDR3 size: 14 residues. Germline loops: CDR1 SGHTA, CDR2 FQGNSA. In nucleotides, the CDR3 is TGTGCCAGCAGCCGGGACAGGGGGTTAGAGACCCAGTACTTC. Its protein is CASSRDRGLETQYF.

This rearrangement joins TRBV18 to TRBJ2-1; no clear D. Germline CDR1 and CDR2: KGHSH and LQKENI. V lost 3 bases and J lost 2, with 14 bases in between. The CDR3 runs to 16 residues. CDR3 sequence (DNA): TGTGCCAGCTCACCGAGGATTTTTGGAACCTACAATGAGCAGTTCTTC. Its translation is CASSPRIFGTYNEQFF.

The chain joins TRBV4-1 to TRBJ2-5; D perhaps matches TRBD1 (6 bases). Trimming left V 5 bases short and J 0 bases short, with 13 bases between. The length of the CDR3 is 15 residues. The germline gives CDR1 MGHRA, CDR2 YSYEKL. The DNA of the CDR3 is TGCGCCAGCAGCTCTCCCGGACAGAACCAAGAGACCCAGTACTTC. It translates to CASSSPGQNQETQYF.

This chain uses TRBV29-1 with TRBJ2-7; D uncertain. Germline V gene sequence: CDR1 SQVTM, CDR2 ANQGSEA. This CDR3 has 11 amino acids. V was shortened by 0 bases and J by 4 bases, with 4 bases between the two germline ends. The CDR3 DNA follows: TGCAGCGTTGAAGATCTGTACGAGCAGTACTTC. It specifies CSVEDLYEQYF.